The clone carrying this TCR beta chain was seen a few times. Its antigen remains unidentified. This specimen comes from a study of response to subunit inactivated influenza vaccine. Findings and limits, study-wide: The authors offered the suggestion that each seasonal influenza vaccination recruits few new T cells.

With 4 bases clipped from V and 4 bases from J, the junction kept 13 bases outside the gene matches. The germline gives CDR1 LGHNA, CDR2 YSLEER. This CDR3 has 18 residues. TCRdb redid the calling of the RT-PCR reads with MiXCR, one entry per CDR3 protein. The table lists around 760,000 distinct CDR3 sequences, about 14% of them singletons. The chain recombines TRBV4-3 with TRBJ2-5; 12 bases are shared with TRBD2. The receptor comes from a man aged 50-60 years who received an inactivated influenza vaccine. The input for sequencing was PBMCs from blood, taken roughly 2 weeks before vaccination. The DNA of the CDR3 is TGCGCCAGCAGCCCCGGAAAATTTGGACTAGCGGGGATAGAGACCCAGTACTTC. Encoded protein: CASSPGKFGLAGIETQYF.